A selection of T cell receptor beta chains follows, all from one sample in a study of Graves' ophthalmopathy and Graves' hyperthyroidism. One entry per CDR3 protein, called by TCRdb with MiXCR from the multiplex PCR reads. The sample contains about 410,000 distinct CDR3 sequences, roughly 18% of which appear only once. Sample: peripheral blood. These receptors all stem from a woman between 18 and 29 years old with Graves' ophthalmopathy. Both conserved end residues are part of each CDR3. Fields, in order: D gene, clone size, V gene, J gene, CDR3 protein. D genes are given only for firm matches. Clone size is not always given. Where it is, it says once, few, many or a class for expanded clones.

>-|-|TRBV6-1|TRBJ2-7
CASGSALGEQYF
>TRBD1|many|TRBV12-3/TRBV12-4|TRBJ2-4
CASSGTAAKNIQYF
>-|many|TRBV19|TRBJ1-5
CASSIGPGRGNQPQHF
>TRBD1|-|TRBV28|TRBJ2-5
CASSEPRRDRTQETQYF
>TRBD2|many|TRBV15|TRBJ2-2
CATSMGLAGPWGTGELFF
>TRBD2|many|TRBV2|TRBJ2-7
CASSGTSGRGGEQYF
>TRBD2|-|TRBV15|TRBJ2-7
CATSRVTGLAVHEQYF
>-|many|TRBV7-2|TRBJ1-1
CASSPSVGDMNTEAFF
>-|-|TRBV6-1|TRBJ2-5
CASSKQRGGDQYF
>TRBD1|few|TRBV12-3/TRBV12-4|TRBJ1-2
CASSPTGAGGYGYTF
>-|-|TRBV30|TRBJ1-6
CAWSKGTGVDNSPLHF
>-|many|TRBV5-1|TRBJ1-5
CASSLKANQPQHF
>TRBD2|-|TRBV7-1|TRBJ2-7
CASSTLLAGGIFSSSYEQYF
>-|many|TRBV4-2|TRBJ2-7
CASSQEPPGDSYEQYF
>TRBD1|many|TRBV24-1|TRBJ1-6
CATSDRTGGFHF
>TRBD1|many|TRBV14|TRBJ2-7
CASSHGPGQGSYEQYF
>-|few|TRBV4-1|TRBJ1-6
CASSQTRNQGGSPLHF
>-|many|TRBV19|TRBJ2-2
CASTASRVTGELFF
>-|many|TRBV20-1|TRBJ2-7
CSARDSPGRVYEQYF
>TRBD1|few|TRBV29-1|TRBJ1-2
CSTTRRGQGYGYTF
>-|many|TRBV27|TRBJ1-1
CASSPPGIAEAFF
>-|many|TRBV12-3/TRBV12-4|TRBJ1-5
CASSLASGLKHF
>-|many|TRBV14|TRBJ2-7
CASSRGRHPPYEQYF
>TRBD2|many|TRBV29-1|TRBJ2-7
CSAGGRASYEQYF
>-|many|TRBV3-1|TRBJ1-1
CASSQAGGRGGEAFF
>TRBD1|many|TRBV5-4|TRBJ1-5
CASSFSDRGFGGQPQHF
>-|many|TRBV18|TRBJ1-1
CASSPGRMGTEAFF
>-|once|TRBV12-3/TRBV12-4|TRBJ2-7
CASTIGPDYEQYF
>-|-|TRBV11-3|TRBJ2-5
CASSAAGLNGETQYF
>TRBD1|many|TRBV6-5|TRBJ1-3
CASSTGGPGNTIYF
>TRBD1|many|TRBV29-1|TRBJ2-7
CSVRTGSTSYEQYF
>-|many|TRBV29-1|TRBJ2-4
CSVRTENIQYF
>TRBD2|many|TRBV6-1|TRBJ2-5
CASSEGALAGPETQYF
>TRBD2|many|TRBV4-3|TRBJ2-2
CASSQDASGATGELFF
>-|many|TRBV6-1|TRBJ1-5
CASSETVQPQHF
>TRBD1|-|TRBV6-1|TRBJ1-5
CASSSDRVYQPQHF
>TRBD2|-|TRBV7-9|TRBJ2-5
CASSLGGLISETQYF
>-|many|TRBV4-1|TRBJ1-3
CASSQDRSGVGRNTIYF
>-|many|TRBV28|TRBJ1-5
CASSPDGDGPQHF
>TRBD1|-|TRBV19|TRBJ1-2
CASGQGHQSYGYTF
>TRBD1|many|TRBV7-2|TRBJ1-2
CASKGGGTAYYGYTF
>-|-|TRBV12-3/TRBV12-4|TRBJ2-5
CASSLSGDQETQYF
>TRBD1|many|TRBV4-2|TRBJ1-1
CASSETGRNTEAFF
>TRBD1|many|TRBV6-5|TRBJ1-5
CASRTRDRELWGPQHF
>-|many|TRBV6-1|TRBJ2-3
CASSEGVAADTQYF
>-|many|TRBV27|TRBJ2-7
CASSFWKGMGVGEQYF
>-|-|TRBV6-1|TRBJ1-2
CASSEPAWTEFYGYTF
>TRBD1|many|TRBV19|TRBJ2-7
CASSNTGTGLHEQYF
>-|many|TRBV25-1|TRBJ2-7
CASSEISGPSYEQYF
>-|many|TRBV6-1|TRBJ2-7
CASSQTASYEQYF
>-|many|TRBV6-5|TRBJ1-4
CASTRPATNEKLFF
>-|many|TRBV7-2|TRBJ2-5
CASSPAGLYQETQYF
>-|many|TRBV6-1|TRBJ2-7
CARGESEDSYEQYF
>-|many|TRBV24-1|TRBJ2-7
CATSDGSGITYEQYF